The clone carrying this T cell receptor beta chain came up once. The sample originates from a study of CD8 T cells in Susac syndrome. This CDR3 comprises 19 residues. Trimming removed 4 bases from V and 0 bases from J; junction bases left unmatched: 16. The germline V gene encodes CDR1 MDHEN and CDR2 SYDVKM. With random hexamers, roughly 0.45 to 1 ug RNA was reverse transcribed. TCRdb independently ran MiXCR on the immunoSEQ multiplex PCR reads; one entry per CDR3 protein. The sample includes fewer than 85,000 distinct CDR3 sequences, roughly 95% of them seen just once. This sequence was found in a human donor with Susac syndrome. The rearrangement joins TRBV28 to TRBJ2-7; 9 nucleotides agree with TRBD1. Sequencing input: CD8+ T cells from PBMCs. This chain's CDR3 is CASSSTSRDRAPSSYEQYF. The CDR3 DNA reads as TGTGCCAGCAGTTCCACATCCCGGGACAGGGCCCCGAGCTCCTACGAGCAGTACTTC.